Listed below are T cell receptor beta chains from one sample, sequenced in a study of CD8 T cells in Susac syndrome. Each CDR3 protein is one row after TCRdb ran MiXCR on the immunoSEQ multiplex PCR reads. The table shows 400,000 or so distinct CDR3 sequences, with 75% to 90% occurring only once. Sequencing input: CD8+ T cells from PBMCs. These receptors were collected from a human donor with multiple sclerosis. Each CDR3 is given with its conserved first and last residue. The order of the fields is CDR3 DNA, CDR3 protein, D gene, CDR3 length, J gene, V gene, clone size. The D gene is left open where the match is weak. Some rows have no size entry. The others give once, few or many, or a class for an expanded clone.

TGTGCCAGCAGCCGCTCTTGGACAGGGGGAAGCTCCTACAATGAGCAGTTCTTC	CASSRSWTGGSSYNEQFF	TRBD1	18	TRBJ2-1	TRBV12-3/TRBV12-4	.
TGTGCCAGCAGCAGGGTGGGGCAGGGGGCCAACAATGAGCAGTTCTTC	CASSRVGQGANNEQFF	TRBD1	16	TRBJ2-1	TRBV11-2	once
TGTGCCAGCAGTAACCGGGACTTCTACACAGATACGCAGTATTTT	CASSNRDFYTDTQYF	.	15	TRBJ2-3	TRBV6-1	.
TGCAGCGTTGACCCGATCGGGGACTATGGCTACACCTTC	CSVDPIGDYGYTF	.	13	TRBJ1-2	TRBV29-1	.
TGTGCCACATCTGGGGCGGTCATGCACACTGAAGCTTTCTTT	CATSGAVMHTEAFF	.	14	TRBJ1-1	TRBV19	.
TGTGCCAGCAGTTCCACCAAGGGGGCGCGAAGCAATCAGCCCCAGCATTTT	CASSSTKGARSNQPQHF	TRBD1	17	TRBJ1-5	TRBV6-5	.
TGCGCCAGCAGCCAAGATGTAGGGGGGACTGGAAACACCATATATTTT	CASSQDVGGTGNTIYF	.	16	TRBJ1-3	TRBV4-1	.
TGTGCCAGCAGCATTTGGGGCTACAATGAGCAGTTCTTC	CASSIWGYNEQFF	.	13	TRBJ2-1	TRBV7-3	.
TGTGCCAGCAGGGGCGGGTCCTTCACCGGGGAGCTGTTTTTT	CASRGGSFTGELFF	.	14	TRBJ2-2	TRBV2	.
TGTGCCAGCAGTGACTCGGGGCATGGCTACACCTTC	CASSDSGHGYTF	.	12	TRBJ1-2	TRBV6-4	once
TGTGCCATCAGTGAGGGCGGGGGCACTGAAGCTTTCTTT	CAISEGGGTEAFF	.	13	TRBJ1-1	TRBV10-3	.
TGTGCCAGCAGCTTAGTTCTACCGAATGAGCAGTTCTTC	CASSLVLPNEQFF	.	13	TRBJ2-1	TRBV7-2	.
TGTGCCAGCAGTTTTGAAGGGAGTCCTGAAGCTTTCTTT	CASSFEGSPEAFF	.	13	TRBJ1-1	TRBV27	.
TGCAGTGCTAGAGAGGCAGGGAGCTATGGCTACACCTTC	CSAREAGSYGYTF	.	13	TRBJ1-2	TRBV20-1	.
TGTGCCAGCAGCCTTGACAGTGGTGGTGAAAAACTGTTTTTT	CASSLDSGGEKLFF	.	14	TRBJ1-4	TRBV9	.
TGTGCCAGCAGCTTTACGAGCGATGGGAACATTCAGTACTTC	CASSFTSDGNIQYF	.	14	TRBJ2-4	TRBV5-6	once
TGTGCCAGCAGTGAAAGACAGGCCTACTATGGCTACACCTTC	CASSERQAYYGYTF	.	14	TRBJ1-2	TRBV6-4	.
TGTGCCAGCAGCCAGGTAGGGCATCAGCCCCAGCATTTT	CASSQVGHQPQHF	.	13	TRBJ1-5	TRBV5-6	.
TGTGCTAGTGGTTTGGCGACCGACAGATATGAAAAACTGTTTTTT	CASGLATDRYEKLFF	.	15	TRBJ1-4	TRBV12-5	.
TGTGCCAGCAGCTTAATTCTTCCAGGGGTTGGGCTGGGGGAGCAGTACTTC	CASSLILPGVGLGEQYF	.	17	TRBJ2-7	TRBV7-2	.
TGTGCCAGCAGCTTAACGACAGGGACCTACGAGCAGTACTTC	CASSLTTGTYEQYF	TRBD1	14	TRBJ2-7	TRBV11-2	.
TGTGCCAGCAGCTCGAGCCCCAGCCGGGTCCTCCAAGAGACCCAGTACTTC	CASSSSPSRVLQETQYF	.	17	TRBJ2-5	TRBV5-4	few
TGTGCCAGCAGTTTAGCAGGGAGGGGGAATCAGCCCCAGCATTTT	CASSLAGRGNQPQHF	.	15	TRBJ1-5	TRBV12-3/TRBV12-4	few
TGTGCCACCAGTTCGGGACAGGGGTTTATGAACACTGAAGCTTTCTTT	CATSSGQGFMNTEAFF	TRBD1	16	TRBJ1-1	TRBV24-1	.
TGTGCCAGCAGACAACGGGACCGCGAGATCCCTATCAATCAGCCCCAGCATTTT	CASRQRDREIPINQPQHF	.	18	TRBJ1-5	TRBV6-2/TRBV6-3	.
TGTGCCAGCAGTGAATTGGAGGGGGCGAGGAGAGGCACAGATACGCAGTATTTT	CASSELEGARRGTDTQYF	.	18	TRBJ2-3	TRBV25-1	.
TGTGCCAGCAGCTGGACCCCCCAGGCTCGGCACAAAAGCTCTGGAAACACCATATATTTT	CASSWTPQARHKSSGNTIYF	.	20	TRBJ1-3	TRBV11-2	.